This T cell receptor (beta chain) was observed in a study of CD8 T cells in Susac syndrome. TCR beta sequencing covered blood CD8+ and CD4+ T cells. With random hexamers, about 0.45 to 1 ug RNA was reverse transcribed. The authors amplified TCR beta CDR3 across 54 Vbeta and 13 Jbeta using immunoSEQ multiplex PCR. TCRdb ran MiXCR on the immunoSEQ multiplex PCR reads and lists one entry per CDR3 protein. This table has over 200,000 distinct CDR3 sequences, about 95% appearing once. Germline CDR1 SGHRS, CDR2 YFSETQ. Trimming stripped 4 bases from V and 1 base from J, with 8 bases between. This CDR3 spans 13 amino acids.

Sequenced input: CD4+ T cells from PBMCs. This sequence joins TRBV5-1 and TRBJ2-5; D not certain. This receptor was obtained from a human donor with multiple sclerosis. The CDR3 DNA follows: TGCGCCAGCAGCCGCCCCAGCCAAGAGACCCAGTACTTC. Protein: CASSRPSQETQYF.